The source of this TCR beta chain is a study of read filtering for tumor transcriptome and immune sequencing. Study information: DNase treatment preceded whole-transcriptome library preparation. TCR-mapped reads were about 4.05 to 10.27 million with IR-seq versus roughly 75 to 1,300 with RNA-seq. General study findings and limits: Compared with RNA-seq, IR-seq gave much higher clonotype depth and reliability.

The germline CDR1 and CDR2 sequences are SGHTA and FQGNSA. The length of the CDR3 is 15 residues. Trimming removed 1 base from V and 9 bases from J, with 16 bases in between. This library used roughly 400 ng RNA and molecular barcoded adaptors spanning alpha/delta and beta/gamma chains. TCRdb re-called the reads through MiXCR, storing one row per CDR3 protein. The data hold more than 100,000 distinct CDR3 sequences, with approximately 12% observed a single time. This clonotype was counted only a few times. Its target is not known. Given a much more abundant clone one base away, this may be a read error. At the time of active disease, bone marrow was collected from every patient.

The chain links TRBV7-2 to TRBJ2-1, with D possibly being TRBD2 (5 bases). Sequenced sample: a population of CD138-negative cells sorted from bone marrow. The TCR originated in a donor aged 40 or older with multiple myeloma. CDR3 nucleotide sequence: TGTGCCAGCAGCTTAGAGGGCGAGAGGGCCACTGAGCAGTTCTTC. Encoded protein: CASSLEGERATEQFF.